These T cell receptor beta chains were read from a single sample in a study of quantifying T cell responses using KT2 cells. In TCRdb, the UMI-ligation and nested PCR reads were re-called with MiXCR into one record per CDR3 protein. This table has tens of thousands of distinct CDR3 sequences, 6% to 8% appearing once. The sample taken for sequencing was PBMCs spiked with cells of the T cell clone KT2. These receptor sequences come from a human donor. The CDR3 runs from the conserved cysteine through the conserved F or W. Each record gives: CDR3 protein, CDR3 DNA, V gene, J gene, D gene, clone size. D genes are given only for firm matches. Some rows have no size entry. The others give once, few or many, or a class for an expanded clone.

CASSPARQFSTGELFF	TGTGCCAGCAGTCCCGCCCGACAGTTCTCGACCGGGGAGCTGTTTTTT	TRBV12-3/TRBV12-4	TRBJ2-2	NA	many
CASSLVASSTDTQYF	TGTGCCAGCAGCTTAGTAGCGTCTAGCACAGATACGCAGTATTTT	TRBV7-9	TRBJ2-3	NA	many
CASSEGGLNEKLFF	TGTGCCAGCAGTGAAGGGGGCCTTAATGAAAAACTGTTTTTT	TRBV6-5	TRBJ1-4	TRBD1	many
CASMGGWNEQYF	TGTGCCAGCATGGGGGGCTGGAACGAGCAGTACTTC	TRBV12-3/TRBV12-4	TRBJ2-7	NA	few
CASSLEPVADTQYF	TGTGCCAGCAGCTTAGAGCCTGTCGCAGATACGCAGTATTTT	TRBV7-2	TRBJ2-3	NA	few
CASSPSVVFITDTQYF	TGTGCCAGCAGTCCATCGGTCGTTTTTATCACAGATACGCAGTATTTT	TRBV27	TRBJ2-3	NA	many
CSVVGRGGDINEQFF	TGCAGCGTTGTGGGACGCGGGGGGGACATCAATGAGCAGTTCTTC	TRBV29-1	TRBJ2-1	TRBD2	many
CSAAASGRIPVREQFF	TGCAGTGCTGCCGCTAGCGGGAGAATTCCGGTCAGGGAGCAGTTCTTC	TRBV20-1	TRBJ2-1	TRBD2	many
CSAREAAREVNEQFF	TGCAGTGCTAGGGAGGCGGCGCGGGAGGTGAATGAGCAGTTCTTC	TRBV20-1	TRBJ2-1	TRBD2	few
CASSSTWTGASTDTQYF	TGCGCCAGCAGCTCTACCTGGACAGGGGCTAGCACAGATACGCAGTATTTT	TRBV5-1	TRBJ2-3	TRBD1	NA
CAWSRASGGTDTQYF	TGTGCCTGGAGTCGGGCTAGCGGGGGGACAGATACGCAGTATTTT	TRBV30	TRBJ2-3	TRBD2	many
CASTGGGSSGPYNEQFF	TGTGCCAGCACCGGAGGGGGGTCTAGCGGGCCCTACAATGAGCAGTTCTTC	TRBV11-2	TRBJ2-1	TRBD2	many
CASSDSLPGDTQYF	TGTGCCAGCAGCGACAGCCTCCCCGGGGATACGCAGTATTTT	TRBV7-8	TRBJ2-3	NA	many
CASSSVSRSGYTF	TGTGCCAGCAGTTCCGTTTCGAGATCGGGCTACACCTTC	TRBV27	TRBJ1-2	NA	many
CSAEPEGGFGYEQYF	TGCAGTGCCGAACCGGAGGGCGGGTTCGGCTACGAGCAGTACTTC	TRBV20-1	TRBJ2-7	NA	few
CASSFTGMNTEAFF	TGTGCCAGCAGTTTTACAGGGATGAACACTGAAGCTTTCTTT	TRBV2	TRBJ1-1	NA	NA
CASSRVAGEGKDTQYF	TGTGCCAGCAGTCGCGTAGCGGGAGAGGGGAAAGATACGCAGTATTTT	TRBV6-2/TRBV6-3	TRBJ2-3	TRBD2	many
CASSAGASQTQYF	TGTGCCAGCAGCGCCGGGGCCAGCCAGACCCAGTACTTC	TRBV12-3/TRBV12-4	TRBJ2-5	NA	many
CASSQDGTGGANVLTF	TGCGCCAGCAGCCAAGATGGGACAGGGGGGGCCAACGTCCTGACTTTC	TRBV4-3	TRBJ2-6	TRBD1	many
CASSVAGVAFIYEQYF	TGTGCCAGCAGTGTAGCGGGAGTGGCGTTTATATACGAGCAGTACTTC	TRBV12-3/TRBV12-4	TRBJ2-7	TRBD2	many
CASSLEGFGYTF	TGTGCCAGCAGTTTGGAAGGGTTTGGCTACACCTTC	TRBV12-3/TRBV12-4	TRBJ1-2	NA	many
CASSQDPHGTLEQYF	TGTGCCAGCAGCCAAGACCCCCATGGGACACTCGAGCAGTACTTC	TRBV3-1	TRBJ2-7	NA	NA
CASSLLAGGRTDTQYF	TGTGCCAGCAGCTTGCTAGCGGGAGGTCGCACAGATACGCAGTATTTT	TRBV11-3	TRBJ2-3	TRBD2	NA
CASADPGVQSYNEQFF	TGTGCCAGCGCAGACCCCGGGGTCCAGTCCTACAATGAGCAGTTCTTC	TRBV6-2/TRBV6-3	TRBJ2-1	NA	few
CASSLRRVQETQYF	TGTGCCAGCAGTTTGAGACGGGTTCAAGAGACCCAGTACTTC	TRBV12-3/TRBV12-4	TRBJ2-5	NA	NA
CASTWGSGRGEQFF	TGTGCCAGCACCTGGGGTAGCGGGAGAGGTGAGCAGTTCTTC	TRBV12-3/TRBV12-4	TRBJ2-1	TRBD2	NA
CSARDIPQLNYNEQFF	TGCAGTGCTAGAGATATACCACAGTTAAACTACAATGAGCAGTTCTTC	TRBV20-1	TRBJ2-1	NA	NA
CASSVGGRAGELFF	TGTGCCAGCAGTGTGGGGGGCCGAGCCGGGGAGCTGTTTTTT	TRBV2	TRBJ2-2	NA	few
CAPCRLAGGSTDTQYF	TGTGCCCCCTGTCGTCTGGCGGGGGGTAGCACAGATACGCAGTATTTT	TRBV27	TRBJ2-3	TRBD2	few
CASSLRGISGNTIYF	TGTGCCAGCAGCTTGAGAGGCATCTCTGGAAACACCATATATTTT	TRBV11-2	TRBJ1-3	NA	many
CSPSGGGETQYF	TGCAGTCCTAGCGGGGGAGGAGAGACCCAGTACTTC	TRBV20-1	TRBJ2-5	TRBD2	NA
CASSQEAGTGATGELFF	TGTGCCAGCAGCCAAGAGGCCGGGACAGGGGCCACCGGGGAGCTGTTTTTT	TRBV4-2	TRBJ2-2	TRBD1	many
CSASGGQGWIYEQYF	TGCAGTGCTAGCGGGGGACAGGGCTGGATCTACGAGCAGTACTTC	TRBV20-1	TRBJ2-7	TRBD1	few
CASSLTPQRTTDTQYF	TGCGCCAGCAGCTTAACCCCCCAGCGGACCACAGATACGCAGTATTTT	TRBV5-1	TRBJ2-3	NA	many
CATSRDLLGQTYGYNF	TGTGCCACCAGCAGAGATCTTTTAGGACAGACCTATGGCTACAACTTC	TRBV15	TRBJ1-2	NA	few
CASSYSSGAEAFF	TGTGCCAGCAGTTACTCTTCGGGCGCTGAAGCTTTCTTT	TRBV6-2/TRBV6-3	TRBJ1-1	NA	few
CASSLRQENSPLHF	TGTGCCAGCAGCTTGCGGCAGGAAAATTCACCCCTCCACTTT	TRBV5-4	TRBJ1-6	NA	few
CASSLGQGGNQPQHF	TGCGCCAGCAGCTTGGGACAGGGGGGCAATCAGCCCCAGCATTTT	TRBV5-1	TRBJ1-5	TRBD1	few
CASTQAGNTEAFF	TGTGCCAGCACCCAAGCGGGGAACACTGAAGCTTTCTTT	TRBV25-1	TRBJ1-1	NA	many
CATSRRVQETQYF	TGTGCCACCAGCAGACGAGTACAAGAGACCCAGTACTTC	TRBV15	TRBJ2-5	NA	many
CASIQIWDGYEQYF	TGTGCCAGTATACAGATCTGGGACGGCTACGAGCAGTACTTC	TRBV6-1	TRBJ2-7	NA	many
CASSSREIFPAYEQYF	TGTGCCAGCAGCTCCAGGGAGATATTTCCTGCCTACGAGCAGTACTTC	TRBV7-2	TRBJ2-7	NA	many
CAISRDGGTPPNVEQYF	TGTGCCATCAGCCGGGATGGCGGGACCCCGCCTAATGTCGAGCAGTACTTC	TRBV10-3	TRBJ2-7	NA	many
CASSTQTDTQYF	TGTGCCAGCAGCACGCAGACAGATACGCAGTATTTT	TRBV7-2	TRBJ2-3	NA	many
CASSLSGDFQETQYF	TGTGCCAGCAGTCTAAGCGGGGACTTCCAAGAGACCCAGTACTTC	TRBV2	TRBJ2-5	TRBD2	NA
CAGQDYNEQFF	TGTGCCGGACAGGATTACAATGAGCAGTTCTTC	TRBV6-1	TRBJ2-1	TRBD1	NA
CASSLTSSYNEQFF	TGTGCCAGCAGTTTAACTAGCTCCTACAATGAGCAGTTCTTC	TRBV12-3/TRBV12-4	TRBJ2-1	NA	NA
CSAPRTRGDEQFF	TGCAGTGCTCCGCGGACTAGAGGCGATGAGCAGTTCTTC	TRBV20-1	TRBJ2-1	TRBD2	many
CSAQHQETQYF	TGCAGTGCACAGCACCAAGAGACCCAGTACTTC	TRBV20-1	TRBJ2-5	NA	many
CASSGTNEKLFF	TGCGCCAGCAGCGGAACTAATGAAAAACTGTTTTTT	TRBV5-1	TRBJ1-4	NA	NA
CASSHRQSSGNEQFF	TGTGCCAGCAGCCACCGACAGTCGTCGGGGAATGAGCAGTTCTTC	TRBV7-8	TRBJ2-1	NA	many
CASSPIGTGGSTEAFF	TGTGCCAGCTCACCAATAGGCACAGGGGGTTCGACTGAAGCTTTCTTT	TRBV18	TRBJ1-1	TRBD1	NA
CASSPQRINTEAFF	TGTGCCAGCAGTCCGCAAAGAATAAACACTGAAGCCTTCTTT	TRBV6-2/TRBV6-3	TRBJ1-1	NA	few
CASSLFAGGSTDTQYF	TGTGCCAGCAGTTTATTCGCGGGGGGGAGCACAGATACGCAGTATTTT	TRBV12-3/TRBV12-4	TRBJ2-3	TRBD2	NA
CASSDIRDTQYF	TGTGCCAGCAGCGACATTAGAGATACGCAGTATTTT	TRBV9	TRBJ2-3	NA	few
CASSFGLPPYEQYF	TGTGCCAGCAGTTTCGGACTACCGCCTTACGAGCAGTACTTC	TRBV27	TRBJ2-7	NA	NA
CASSPDRIQETQYF	TGTGCCAGCAGCCCGGACAGGATTCAAGAGACCCAGTACTTC	TRBV3-1	TRBJ2-5	TRBD1	few
CSARVILEMNTEAFF	TGCAGTGCTAGAGTTATATTGGAGATGAACACTGAAGCTTTCTTT	TRBV20-1	TRBJ1-1	NA	many
CASRSGRGLAGLETQYF	TGTGCCTCCCGGAGCGGTCGCGGACTAGCGGGATTAGAGACCCAGTACTTC	TRBV6-1	TRBJ2-5	TRBD2	many
CASSLAGTGSPYNEQFF	TGTGCCAGCAGCTTAGCTGGGACAGGGAGTCCCTACAATGAGCAGTTCTTC	TRBV11-1	TRBJ2-1	TRBD1	few